One and the same sample provided the 23 T cell receptor beta chains below, sequenced in a study of cytomegalovirus exposure and HLA in healthy donors. The PCR contained 60 Vbeta and 13 Jbeta primers. The method was immunoSEQ multiplex PCR; TCRdb's version includes in-frame clones alone and lacks a portion of them. This repertoire comprises about 210,000 clones; its ten largest clones make up approximately 1%. The sample consisted of PBMCs. These receptors all come from a woman in her twenties or thirties in good health and CMV-seropositive.

This chain connects TRBV28 to TRBJ1-2, with a possible D match to TRBD1 (6 bases). Per germline, CDR1 MDHEN and CDR2 SYDVKM. Between the trimmed V and J ends, which lost 3 bases and 4 bases, there was a span of 9 bases. This CDR3 is 13 amino acids long. The CDR3 region has the DNA TGTGCCAGCAGTTTGCCCAGGGGCTATGGCTACACCTTC. Translated: CASSLPRGYGYTF.

V usage is TRBV11-2 and J usage is TRBJ1-3; no firm D call. Looked up from germline, CDR1 is SGHAT and CDR2 is FQNNGV. The CDR3 sequence is 11 residues long. Trimming removed 5 bases at V and 6 bases at J, with 5 bases between. The CDR3 DNA reads as TGTGCCAGCAGCGAGGCAAACACCATATATTTT. This translates into CASSEANTIYF.

This chain links TRBV18 with TRBJ1-1; D uncertain. CDR1 is KGHSH, CDR2 LQKENI, per germline. The V and J ends lost 4 bases and 3 bases respectively, with 9 bases between them. The CDR3 consists of 13 residues. The CDR3 sequence is CASSLALDTEAFF. The CDR3 bases are TGTGCCAGCTCACTAGCCCTGGACACTGAAGCTTTCTTT.

The chain couples TRBV12-5 to TRBJ2-1; 13 bases are a match to TRBD2. In germline, CDR1 is LGHNT, CDR2 FRNRAP. The CDR3 covers 16 residues. V was clipped by 6 bases and J by 10 bases; unmatched bases: 12. CDR3 nucleotide sequence: TGTGCTAGTGGGCGGCAACTAGCGGGGGGGCCCGGAGAGCAGTTCTTC. Translated: CASGRQLAGGPGEQFF.

The gene calls are TRBV13 and TRBJ2-5; 11 bases fit TRBD2. Judging by the DNA end, TRBJ2-7 fits better; the J call may be wrong. CDR3 length equals 15 residues. The germline gives CDR1 PRHDT, CDR2 FYEKMQ (reference sequence). CDR3 residues: CASSPTSGGIYEQYF. Written as DNA, the CDR3 is TGTGCCAGCAGCCCTACTAGCGGGGGAATCTACGAGCAGTACTTC.

The CDR3 DNA follows: TGTGCCAGTACCCCAGAAGCCCTAGCCCTAAGGGAGAATCAGCCCCAGCATTTT. Translation: CASTPEALALRENQPQHF. The chain joins TRBV19 to TRBJ1-5; D remains ambiguous. The CDR3 length is 18 residues. Trimming removed 7 bases at V and 4 bases at J, with 26 bases between. Looked up from germline, CDR1 is LNHDA and CDR2 is SQIVND (reference sequence).

The chain recombines TRBV30 with TRBJ1-1; 10 bases match TRBD1. The germline CDR1 and CDR2 sequences are GTSNPN and SVGIG (reference sequence). The CDR3 is 13 residues long. Trimming cost V 0 bases and J 7 bases; bases outside gene matches: 2. CDR3: CAWSVRDRGEAFF. The CDR3 bases are TGTGCCTGGAGTGTACGGGACAGGGGTGAAGCTTTCTTT.

This chain joins TRBV5-4 and TRBJ1-2; 8 nucleotides match TRBD1. The CDR3 covers 17 residues. Germline V gene lookup returns CDR1 SGHNT and CDR2 YYREEE (reference sequence). J gave up 5 bases and V 0 bases, and 12 bases lay outside the gene matches. The CDR3 protein is CASSLEGSGGLYYGYTF. The CDR3 DNA reads as TGTGCCAGCAGCTTGGAAGGGTCAGGGGGCTTGTATTATGGCTACACCTTC. Full variable domain (remainder filled in from reference TRBV5-4 and TRBJ1-2): ETGVTQSPTHLIKTRGQQVTLRCSSQSGHNTVSWYQQALGQGPQFIFQYYREEENGRGNFPPRFSGLQFPNYSSELNVNALELDDSALYLCASSLEGSGGLYYGYTFGSGTRLTVV.

The CDR3 sequence: CASSQDKLAGAWNEQFF. In DNA form, the CDR3 reads TGCGCCAGCAGCCAAGATAAACTAGCGGGAGCATGGAATGAGCAGTTCTTC. V and J are TRBV4-3 and TRBJ2-1; TRBD2 aligns across 11 bases. V trimming: 0 bases; J trimming: 7 bases; junction bases outside the gene matches: 8. The CDR3 loop spans 17 amino acids. Germline V CDR1 and CDR2: LGHNA, YSLEER.

The chain joins TRBV9 to TRBJ2-7; 7 bases map to TRBD1. The germline V gene has CDR1 SGDLS and CDR2 YYNGEE. The CDR3 consists of 15 residues. V lost 2 bases, J lost 0 bases, and 5 bases stayed unmatched. The CDR3 nucleotides read TGTGCCAGCAGCGTGGAGACAGGGCGCTCCTACGAGCAGTACTTC. Translating it yields CASSVETGRSYEQYF.

The rearrangement links TRBV10-3 to TRBJ1-5, with 9 bases aligning to TRBD1. Trimming removed 6 bases from V and 5 bases from J; junction bases left unmatched: 2. Germline-derived CDR1 and CDR2 are ENHRY and SYGVKD. The CDR3 loop spans 13 amino acids. CDR3 residues: CAIRRTGDQPQHF. CDR3 DNA sequence: TGTGCCATCAGGAGGACAGGGGATCAGCCCCAGCATTTT.

The genes are TRBV2 and TRBJ1-2; 9 bases line up with TRBD1. The V gene end was trimmed by 5 bases and the J gene end by 6 bases; junction bases not matched to a gene: 4. This CDR3 spans 13 amino acids. In germline, CDR1 is SNHLY, CDR2 FYNNEI. The chain's CDR3 is CASSPRQGDGYTF. Written as DNA, the CDR3 is TGTGCCAGCAGTCCCCGACAGGGGGATGGCTACACCTTC.

The chain carries TRBV5-3 and TRBJ2-1, with 10 positions matching TRBD2. TRBV5-3 is an ORF, and what it does is uncertain. V was pared by 4 bases and J by 8 bases, with 9 bases of the junction left unmatched. The CDR3 has 15 amino acids. The CDR3 region is CARSPSAGGLHEQFF. DNA for the CDR3: TGTGCCAGAAGCCCTTCAGCGGGGGGGCTCCATGAGCAGTTCTTC.

The chain joins TRBV10-3 to TRBJ2-2, with 11 bases identical to TRBD2. The CDR3 has 17 amino acids. Germline V gives CDR1 ENHRY, CDR2 SYGVKD. J lost 2 bases, V lost 6 bases, and 8 bases had no gene match. The CDR3 DNA follows: TGTGCCATCAGGGCCGGGACTAGCGGAGCCAACACCGGGGAGCTGTTTTTT. It codes for CAIRAGTSGANTGELFF.

Comments on this clone: Additional DNA sequences in this sample encode the identical CDR3. The chain couples TRBV10-1 to TRBJ2-7; TRBD1 aligns across 9 bases. The CDR3 spans 13 residues. V was clipped by 6 bases and J by 4 bases; unmatched bases: 4. Germline lookup yields CDR1 WNHNN and CDR2 SYGVQD (reference sequence). The CDR3 spells CASSPGTGYEQYF. The CDR3 DNA is TGCGCCAGCAGCCCCGGGACAGGGTACGAGCAGTACTTC.

The CDR3 is CASSFGQGLDYGYTF. As DNA, the CDR3 is TGTGCCAGCAGCTTTGGTCAGGGGCTGGACTATGGCTACACCTTC. V usage is TRBV7-9 and J usage is TRBJ1-2; D possibly corresponds to TRBD1 (6 bases). This CDR3 has 15 amino acids. V was clipped by 3 bases and J by 3 bases, with 14 bases between them. Germline V gives CDR1 SEHNR, CDR2 FQNEAQ (reference sequence).

This chain uses TRBV7-9 with TRBJ2-3; 8 bases are shared with TRBD1. The CDR3 sequence is 17 residues long. Germline V CDR1 and CDR2: SEHNR, FQNEAQ (reference sequence). V shed 3 bases, J shed 2 bases, and the junction held 10 bases outside the gene matches. The CDR3 sequence: CASSFPLGTGNTDTQYF. The CDR3 DNA reads as TGTGCCAGCAGCTTCCCACTCGGGACAGGCAACACAGATACGCAGTATTTT. The variable domain in full, completed from reference TRBV7-9 and TRBJ2-3, reads DTGVSQNPRHKITKRGQNVTFRCDPISEHNRLYWYRQTLGQGPEFLTYFQNEAQLEKSRLLSDRFSAERPKGSFSTLEIQRTEQGDSAMYLCASSFPLGTGNTDTQYFGPGTRLTVL.

The chain links TRBV2 to TRBJ1-4, with 9 bases lining up with TRBD1. V lost 8 bases and J lost 7; bases outside the gene matches: 8. There are 14 residues in the CDR3. Germline CDR1 SNHLY, CDR2 FYNNEI. CDR3 sequence reads: CASEPGQGREKLFF. The CDR3 coding sequence is TGTGCCAGCGAGCCGGGACAGGGTCGTGAAAAACTGTTTTTT.

In nucleotides, the CDR3 is TGTGCCAGCAGTTTAAAGGGGGGGCGAGGCCCCATATATTTT. This codes for CASSLKGGRGPIYF. The chain recombines TRBV27 with TRBJ1-3, with TRBD1 as a possible D gene (6 bases). The CDR3 runs 14 residues. Trimming took 2 bases from V and 11 from J, leaving 16 bases between them. Germline assignment: CDR1 MNHEY and CDR2 SMNVEV (reference sequence).

V usage is TRBV13 and J usage is TRBJ1-2, with TRBD1 identical over 12 bases. CDR3 size: 14 residues. The V gene end was trimmed by 2 bases and the J gene end by 8 bases; junction bases not matched to a gene: 3. Germline V gene sequence: CDR1 PRHDT, CDR2 FYEKMQ (reference sequence). The CDR3 loop is CASSLWDRGHGYTF. CDR3 DNA sequence: TGTGCCAGCAGCTTATGGGACAGGGGGCACGGCTACACCTTC.

The chain carries TRBV18 and TRBJ2-1; no firm D call. Deletions cut 3 bases from V and 0 bases from J, with 15 bases between. The CDR3 is 17 residues long. Germline loops: CDR1 KGHSH, CDR2 LQKENI. The CDR3 protein is CASSPLTKSSSYNEQFF. The CDR3, as DNA: TGTGCCAGCTCACCTCTTACTAAGTCAAGCTCCTACAATGAGCAGTTCTTC.

CDR3 DNA: TGTGCCAGCTCACCACGAGCGGGGGCTCTCACAGATACGCAGTATTTT. Residues: CASSPRAGALTDTQYF. The rearrangement links TRBV18 to TRBJ2-3; 8 bases match TRBD2. The CDR3 is 16 amino acids. Germline loops: CDR1 KGHSH, CDR2 LQKENI. The V and J ends lost 1 base and 2 bases, in that order; junction bases with no gene match: 5.

This rearrangement joins TRBV7-2 to TRBJ1-6; D is unresolved. V lost 4 bases and J 10 bases, leaving 11 bases between the germline ends. Germline CDR1 is SGHTA and CDR2 is FQGNSA. The CDR3 has 13 amino acids. The CDR3 sequence: CASSYHSGSPLHF. Here the CDR3 DNA reads TGTGCCAGCAGCTACCACTCGGGGTCACCCCTCCACTTT.